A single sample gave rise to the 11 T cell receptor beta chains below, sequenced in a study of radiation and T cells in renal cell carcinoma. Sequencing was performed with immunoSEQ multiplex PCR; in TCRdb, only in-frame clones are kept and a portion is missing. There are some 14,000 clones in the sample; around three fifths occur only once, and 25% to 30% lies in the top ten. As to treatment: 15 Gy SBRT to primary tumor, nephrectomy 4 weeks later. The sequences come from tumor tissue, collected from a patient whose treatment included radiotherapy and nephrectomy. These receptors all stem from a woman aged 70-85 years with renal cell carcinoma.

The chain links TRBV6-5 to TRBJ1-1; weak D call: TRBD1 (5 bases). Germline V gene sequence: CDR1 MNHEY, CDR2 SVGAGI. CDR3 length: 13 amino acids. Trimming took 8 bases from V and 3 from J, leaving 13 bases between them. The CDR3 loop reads CASHPPRDTEAFF. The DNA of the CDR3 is TGTGCCAGCCATCCGCCCAGGGACACTGAAGCTTTCTTT.

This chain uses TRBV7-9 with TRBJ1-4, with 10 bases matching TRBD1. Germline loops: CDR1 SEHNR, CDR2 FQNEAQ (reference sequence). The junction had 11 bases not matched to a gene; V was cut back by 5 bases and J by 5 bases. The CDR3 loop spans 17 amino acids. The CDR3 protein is CASSPGTGDGSNEKLFF. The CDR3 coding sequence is TGTGCCAGCAGCCCAGGGACAGGGGACGGTTCGAATGAAAAACTGTTTTTT. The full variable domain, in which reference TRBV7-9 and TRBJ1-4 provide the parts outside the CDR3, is DTGVSQNPRHKITKRGQNVTFRCDPISEHNRLYWYRQTLGQGPEFLTYFQNEAQLEKSRLLSDRFSAERPKGSFSTLEIQRTEQGDSAMYLCASSPGTGDGSNEKLFFGSGTQLSVL.

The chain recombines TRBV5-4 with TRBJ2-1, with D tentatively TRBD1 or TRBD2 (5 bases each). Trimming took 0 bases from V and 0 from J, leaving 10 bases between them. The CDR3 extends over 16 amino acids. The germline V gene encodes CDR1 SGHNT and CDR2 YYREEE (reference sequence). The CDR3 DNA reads TGTGCCAGCAGCTTGGGGGGACGGAGCTCCTACAATGAGCAGTTCTTC. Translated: CASSLGGRSSYNEQFF.

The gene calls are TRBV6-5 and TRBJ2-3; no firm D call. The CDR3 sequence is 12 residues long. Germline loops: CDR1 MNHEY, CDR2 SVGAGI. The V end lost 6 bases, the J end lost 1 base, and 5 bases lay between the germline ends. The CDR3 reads CASRGGTDTQYF. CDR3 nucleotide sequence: TGTGCCAGCAGGGGCGGCACAGATACGCAGTATTTT.

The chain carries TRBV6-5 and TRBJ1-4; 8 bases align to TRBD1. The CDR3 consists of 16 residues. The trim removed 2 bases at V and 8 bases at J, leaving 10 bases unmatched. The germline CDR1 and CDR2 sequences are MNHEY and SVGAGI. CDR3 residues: CASSYRASGGLEKLFF. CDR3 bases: TGTGCCAGCAGTTACCGAGCCTCAGGGGGCTTGGAAAAACTGTTTTTT.

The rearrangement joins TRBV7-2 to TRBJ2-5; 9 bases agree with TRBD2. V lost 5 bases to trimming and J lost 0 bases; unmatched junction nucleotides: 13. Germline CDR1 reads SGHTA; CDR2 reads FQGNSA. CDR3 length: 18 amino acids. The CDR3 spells CASSLVGASGVYQETQYF. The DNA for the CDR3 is TGTGCCAGCAGCCTAGTAGGGGCTAGCGGGGTGTACCAAGAGACCCAGTACTTC.

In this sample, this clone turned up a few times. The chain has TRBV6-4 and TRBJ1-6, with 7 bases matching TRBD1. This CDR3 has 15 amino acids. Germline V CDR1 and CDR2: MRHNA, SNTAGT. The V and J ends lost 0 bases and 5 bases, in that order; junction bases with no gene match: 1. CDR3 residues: CASSDSGTDNSPLHF. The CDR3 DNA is TGTGCCAGCAGTGACTCTGGGACAGATAATTCACCCCTCCACTTT.

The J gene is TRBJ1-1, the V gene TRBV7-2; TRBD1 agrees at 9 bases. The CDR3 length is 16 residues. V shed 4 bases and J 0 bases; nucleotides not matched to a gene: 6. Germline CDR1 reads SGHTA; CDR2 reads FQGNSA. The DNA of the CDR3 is TGTGCCAGCAGCTCGGACAGGGGCCTAATGAACACTGAAGCTTTCTTT. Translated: CASSSDRGLMNTEAFF.

The DNA for the CDR3 is TGTGCCAGCAGCCCGGGACTAGGGAAAGAGACCCAGTACTTC. Residues: CASSPGLGKETQYF. This chain joins TRBV7-6 and TRBJ2-5; 8 nucleotides match TRBD2. Germline CDR1 is SGHVS and CDR2 is FNYEAQ. Germline trimming cut 5 bases from V and 3 bases from J; bases unmatched to any gene: 5. The CDR3 consists of 14 residues.

In nucleotides, the CDR3 is TGCAGCGTTCGACGCAATATGAACACTGAAGCTTTCTTT. Translation gives CSVRRNMNTEAFF. The J gene is TRBJ1-1, the V gene TRBV29-1; the D is unclear. V lost 5 bases, J lost 0 bases, and 10 bases lay in between. The CDR3 runs to 13 residues. Looked up from germline, CDR1 is SQVTM and CDR2 is ANQGSEA.

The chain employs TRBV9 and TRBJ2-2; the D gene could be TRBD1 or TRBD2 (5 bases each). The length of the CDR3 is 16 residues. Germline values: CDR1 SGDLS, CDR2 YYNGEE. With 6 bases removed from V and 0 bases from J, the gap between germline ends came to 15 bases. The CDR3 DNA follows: TGTGCCAGCAACCCTTCCGGGACCGCGAACACCGGGGAGCTGTTTTTT. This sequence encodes CASNPSGTANTGELFF.